This T cell receptor (beta chain) was sequenced during a study of PD-L1 blockade in urothelial cancer. J lost 6 bases, V lost 6 bases, and 12 bases had no gene match. The V gene's germline CDR1 is LNHDA and CDR2 SQIVND (reference sequence). There are 16 residues in the CDR3. Measured with immunoSEQ multiplex PCR; TCRdb has only the in-frame clones, and not every one. The data contain around 82,000 clones, around 84% of them singletons. Time point of the sample: pretreatment peripheral blood. This clonotype was obtained from a man aged 55 to 70 with urothelial cancer. The chain employs TRBV19 and TRBJ1-2, with 11 bases that match TRBD1. The specimen comprised PBMCs, sampled around atezolizumab (anti-PD-L1) treatment. CDR3 nucleotide sequence: TGTGCCAGTAGATCGGGACAGGGGGGAGCGAGTGATGGCTACACCTTC. It codes for CASRSGQGGASDGYTF.